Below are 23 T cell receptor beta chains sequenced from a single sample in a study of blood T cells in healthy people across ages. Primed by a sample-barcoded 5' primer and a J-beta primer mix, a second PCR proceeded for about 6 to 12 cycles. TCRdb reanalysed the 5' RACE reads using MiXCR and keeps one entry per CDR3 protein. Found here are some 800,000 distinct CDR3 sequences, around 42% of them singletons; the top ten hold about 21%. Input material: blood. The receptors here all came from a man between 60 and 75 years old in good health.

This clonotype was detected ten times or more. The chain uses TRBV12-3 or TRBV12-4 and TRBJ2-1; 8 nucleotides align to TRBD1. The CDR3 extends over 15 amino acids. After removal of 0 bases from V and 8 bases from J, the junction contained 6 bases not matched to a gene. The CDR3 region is CASSLALGQGYEQFF. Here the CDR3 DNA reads TGTGCCAGCAGTTTAGCGCTCGGACAGGGCTATGAGCAGTTCTTC.

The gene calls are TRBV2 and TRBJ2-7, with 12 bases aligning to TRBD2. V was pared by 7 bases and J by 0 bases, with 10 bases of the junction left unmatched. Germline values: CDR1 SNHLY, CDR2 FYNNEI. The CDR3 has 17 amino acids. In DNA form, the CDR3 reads TGTGCCAGCACCCAAGAGACGGGACTAGCGGGCTCCTACGAGCAGTACTTC. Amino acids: CASTQETGLAGSYEQYF.

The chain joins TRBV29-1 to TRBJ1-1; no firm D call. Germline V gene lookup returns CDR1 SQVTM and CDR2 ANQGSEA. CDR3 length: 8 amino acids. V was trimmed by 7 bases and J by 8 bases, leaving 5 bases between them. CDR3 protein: CSAQEAFF. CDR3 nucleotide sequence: TGCAGCGCCCAGGAAGCTTTCTTT. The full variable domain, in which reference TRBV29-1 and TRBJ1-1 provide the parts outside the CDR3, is SAVISQKPSRDICQRGTSLTIQCQVDSQVTMMFWYRQQPGQSLTLIATANQGSEATYESGFVIDKFPISRPNLTFSTLTVSNMSPEDSSIYLCSAQEAFFGQGTRLTVV.

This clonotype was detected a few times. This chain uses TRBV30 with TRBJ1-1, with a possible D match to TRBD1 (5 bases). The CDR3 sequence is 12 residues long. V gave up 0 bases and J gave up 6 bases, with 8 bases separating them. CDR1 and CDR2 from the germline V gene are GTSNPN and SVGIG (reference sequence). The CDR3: CAWSVGGSEAFF. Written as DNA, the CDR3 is TGTGCCTGGAGTGTTGGGGGATCTGAAGCTTTCTTT.

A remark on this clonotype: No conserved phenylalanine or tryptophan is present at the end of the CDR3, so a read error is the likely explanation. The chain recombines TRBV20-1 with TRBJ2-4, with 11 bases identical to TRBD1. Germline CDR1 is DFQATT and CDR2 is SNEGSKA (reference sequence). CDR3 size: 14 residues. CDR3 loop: CSAWDRGAKNSQYL. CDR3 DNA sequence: TGCAGTGCCTGGGACAGGGGGGCCAAAAACAGTCAGTACTTA.

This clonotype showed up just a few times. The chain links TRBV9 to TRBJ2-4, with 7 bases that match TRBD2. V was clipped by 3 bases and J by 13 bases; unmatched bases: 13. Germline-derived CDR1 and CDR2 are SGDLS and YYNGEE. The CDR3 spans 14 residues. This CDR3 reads CASSASGGWGEQYF. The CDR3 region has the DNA TGTGCCAGCAGCGCTAGCGGTGGATGGGGAGAGCAGTACTTC.

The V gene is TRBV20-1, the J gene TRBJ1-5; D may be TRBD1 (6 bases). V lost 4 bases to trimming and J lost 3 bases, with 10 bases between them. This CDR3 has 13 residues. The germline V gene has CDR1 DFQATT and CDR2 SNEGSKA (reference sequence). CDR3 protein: CSATGGLNQPQHF. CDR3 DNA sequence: TGCAGTGCTACCGGGGGGCTCAATCAGCCCCAGCATTTT.

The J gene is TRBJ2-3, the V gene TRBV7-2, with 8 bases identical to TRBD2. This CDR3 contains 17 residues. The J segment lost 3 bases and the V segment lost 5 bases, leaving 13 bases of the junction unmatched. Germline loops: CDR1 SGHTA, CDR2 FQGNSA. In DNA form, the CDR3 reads TGTGCCAGCAGCCTCCTTGGAGCGGGGGTTCCGACAGATACGCAGTATTTT. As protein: CASSLLGAGVPTDTQYF.

The CDR3 loop is CASSRRNRDNYNEQFF. The CDR3 nucleotides read TGCGCCAGCAGCCGAAGGAACCGGGACAATTACAATGAGCAGTTCTTC. The chain recombines TRBV4-3 with TRBJ2-1, with a possible D match to TRBD1 (6 bases). CDR3 length: 16 amino acids. Per the germline V gene, CDR1 is LGHNA and CDR2 is YSLEER. Trimming took 4 bases from V and 4 from J, leaving 17 bases between them.

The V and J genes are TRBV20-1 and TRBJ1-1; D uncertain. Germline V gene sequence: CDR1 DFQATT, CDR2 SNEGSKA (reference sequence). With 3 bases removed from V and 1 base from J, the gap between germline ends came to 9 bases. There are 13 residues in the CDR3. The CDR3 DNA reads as TGCAGTGCTAGTCGGAGTACGAACACTGAAGCTTTCTTT. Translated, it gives CSASRSTNTEAFF.

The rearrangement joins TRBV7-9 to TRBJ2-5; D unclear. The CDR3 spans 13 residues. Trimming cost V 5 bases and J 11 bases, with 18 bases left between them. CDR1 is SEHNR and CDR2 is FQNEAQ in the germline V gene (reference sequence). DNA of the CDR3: TGTGCCAGCAGCCAAGACGAAAGCCTGGGGCAGTACTTC. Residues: CASSQDESLGQYF.

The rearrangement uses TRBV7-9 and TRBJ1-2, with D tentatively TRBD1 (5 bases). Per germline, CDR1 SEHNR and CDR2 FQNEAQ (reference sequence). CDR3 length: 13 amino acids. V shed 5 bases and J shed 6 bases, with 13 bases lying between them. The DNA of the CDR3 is TGTGCCAGCAGCGCGAAGGGGACGGATGGCTACACCTTC. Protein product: CASSAKGTDGYTF. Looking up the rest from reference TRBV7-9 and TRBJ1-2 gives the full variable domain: DTGVSQNPRHKITKRGQNVTFRCDPISEHNRLYWYRQTLGQGPEFLTYFQNEAQLEKSRLLSDRFSAERPKGSFSTLEIQRTEQGDSAMYLCASSAKGTDGYTFGSGTRLTVV.

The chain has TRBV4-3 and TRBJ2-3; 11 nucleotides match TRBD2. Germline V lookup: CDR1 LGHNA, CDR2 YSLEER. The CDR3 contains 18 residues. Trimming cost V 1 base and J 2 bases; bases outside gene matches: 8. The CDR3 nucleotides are TGCGCCAGCAGCCAAGCTTTCCCTAGCGGGGGGCCCACAGATACGCAGTATTTT. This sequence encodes CASSQAFPSGGPTDTQYF.

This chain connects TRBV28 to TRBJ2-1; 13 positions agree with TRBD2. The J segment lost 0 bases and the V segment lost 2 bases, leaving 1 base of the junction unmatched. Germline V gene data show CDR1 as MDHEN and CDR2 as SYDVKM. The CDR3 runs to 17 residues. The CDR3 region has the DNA TGTGCCAGCAGTTTAGGACTAGCGGGGGCCTCCTACAATGAGCAGTTCTTC. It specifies CASSLGLAGASYNEQFF.

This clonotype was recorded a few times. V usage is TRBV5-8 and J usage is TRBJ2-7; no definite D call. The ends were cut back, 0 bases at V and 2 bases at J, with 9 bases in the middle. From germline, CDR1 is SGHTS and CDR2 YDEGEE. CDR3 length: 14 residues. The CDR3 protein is CASSLDGAAYEQYF. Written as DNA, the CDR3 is TGTGCCAGCAGCTTGGACGGCGCCGCCTACGAGCAGTACTTC. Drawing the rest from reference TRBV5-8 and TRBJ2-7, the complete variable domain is EAGVTQSPTHLIKTRGQQATLRCSPISGHTSVYWYQQALGLGLQFLLWYDEGEERNRGNFPPRFSGRQFPNYSSELNVNALELEDSALYLCASSLDGAAYEQYFGPGTRLTVT.

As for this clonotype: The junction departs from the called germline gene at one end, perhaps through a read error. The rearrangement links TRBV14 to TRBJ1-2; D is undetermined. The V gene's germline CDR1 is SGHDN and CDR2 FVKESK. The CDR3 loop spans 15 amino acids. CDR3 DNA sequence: TGTGCCAGCATCCAAGATTCAAACAGAATCTATGGCTACACCTTC. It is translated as CASIQDSNRIYGYTF.

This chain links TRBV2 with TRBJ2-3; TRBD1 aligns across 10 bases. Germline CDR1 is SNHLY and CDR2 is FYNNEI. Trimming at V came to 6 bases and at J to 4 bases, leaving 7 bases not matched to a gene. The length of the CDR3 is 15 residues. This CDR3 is CASRPTGQGSDTQYF. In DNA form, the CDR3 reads TGTGCCAGCAGACCCACGGGACAGGGGTCAGATACGCAGTATTTT.

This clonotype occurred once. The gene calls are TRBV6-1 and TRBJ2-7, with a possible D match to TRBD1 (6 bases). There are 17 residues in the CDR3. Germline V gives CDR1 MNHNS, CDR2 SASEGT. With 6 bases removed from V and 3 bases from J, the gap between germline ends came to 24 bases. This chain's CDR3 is CASRRYRDNQRVYEQYF. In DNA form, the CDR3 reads TGTGCCAGCAGGCGATACCGGGACAACCAAAGGGTCTACGAGCAGTACTTC.

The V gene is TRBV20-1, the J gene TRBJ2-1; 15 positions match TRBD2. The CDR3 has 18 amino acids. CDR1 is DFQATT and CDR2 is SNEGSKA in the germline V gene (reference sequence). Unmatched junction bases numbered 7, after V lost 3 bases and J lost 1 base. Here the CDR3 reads CSASLGLAGGLSYNEQFF. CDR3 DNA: TGCAGTGCTAGTCTGGGACTAGCGGGAGGTCTTTCCTACAATGAGCAGTTCTTC.

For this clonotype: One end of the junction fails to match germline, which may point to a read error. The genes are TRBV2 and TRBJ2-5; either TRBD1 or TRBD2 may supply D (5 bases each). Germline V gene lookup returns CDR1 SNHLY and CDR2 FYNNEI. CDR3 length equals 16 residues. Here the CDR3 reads CASTGWQRGDQEAQYF. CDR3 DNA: TGTGCCAGCACGGGTTGGCAACGGGGCGACCAAGAGGCCCAGTACTTC.

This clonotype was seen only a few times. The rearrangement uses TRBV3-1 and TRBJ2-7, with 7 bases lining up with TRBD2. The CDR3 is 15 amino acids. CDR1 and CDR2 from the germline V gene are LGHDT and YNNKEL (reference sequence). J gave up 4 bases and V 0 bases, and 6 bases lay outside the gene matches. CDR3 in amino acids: CASSQEDSSGYEQYF. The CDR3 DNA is TGTGCCAGCAGCCAAGAGGATTCTAGCGGATACGAGCAGTACTTC.

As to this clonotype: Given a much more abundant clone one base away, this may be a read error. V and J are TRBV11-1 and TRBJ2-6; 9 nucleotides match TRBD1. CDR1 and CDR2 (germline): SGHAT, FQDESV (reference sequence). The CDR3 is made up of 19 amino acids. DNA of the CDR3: TGTGCCAGCGGCTTGACCGGGACAGGGTACGTCGCTGGGGCCAACGTCCTGACTTTC. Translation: CASGLTGTGYVAGANVLTF.

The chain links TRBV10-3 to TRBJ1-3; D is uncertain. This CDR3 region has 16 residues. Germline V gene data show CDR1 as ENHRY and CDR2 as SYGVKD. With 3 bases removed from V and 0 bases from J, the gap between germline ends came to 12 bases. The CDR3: CAISERGLVSGNTIYF. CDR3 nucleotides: TGTGCCATCAGTGAACGAGGGCTAGTCTCTGGAAACACCATATATTTT.